One and the same sample provided the 8 T cell receptor beta chains below, sequenced in a study of blood T cells in healthy people across ages (dated by TCRdb to the mid-2010s). The method behind the library was 5' RACE. Sequencing was performed on an Illumina HiSeq 2500. A second 7 to 11 cycle PCR used a sample-barcoded 5' primer and a J-beta primer mix. TCRdb took the public reads, trimmed them with fastp at Q25, ran MiXCR for clone calling and kept in-frame beta chains. Rows with one shared CDR3 protein collapse into an entry with the most common genes and DNA. This sample holds about 1.4 million distinct CDR3 sequences; 59% were observed only once. The ten most abundant clones make up 6.5% to 8% of the sample. Sequencing was done on a sample of blood. The source of these receptors is a man younger than 30 in good health.

This clonotype was counted only a few times. The chain uses TRBV12-5 and TRBJ2-1; 10 nucleotides match TRBD2. This CDR3 has 15 residues. Germline lookup yields CDR1 LGHNT and CDR2 FRNRAP. V dropped 6 bases and J dropped 5; count of bases not matched to a gene: 7. CDR3 amino acids: CASGPGLAGDNEQFF. CDR3 bases: TGTGCTAGTGGCCCGGGGCTAGCGGGAGACAATGAGCAGTTCTTC.

The chain joins TRBV5-1 to TRBJ2-7, with 14 bases aligning to TRBD2. Germline V gives CDR1 SGHRS, CDR2 YFSETQ. V was pared by 0 bases and J by 3 bases, with 14 bases of the junction left unmatched. This CDR3 region has 20 residues. CDR3 in DNA: TGCGCCAGCAGCTTGGATGTAGGGACTAGCGGGAGTATGTTGTTCTACGAGCAGTACTTC. Protein product: CASSLDVGTSGSMLFYEQYF.

J is TRBJ2-7 and V is TRBV4-2; D possibly uses TRBD1 or TRBD2 (5 bases each). CDR1 is LGHNA, CDR2 YNFKEQ, per germline. The CDR3 length is 13 residues. V gave up 2 bases and J gave up 2 bases, with 7 bases separating them. The chain's CDR3 is CASSQLGAYEQYF. DNA of the CDR3: TGTGCCAGCAGCCAACTGGGGGCCTACGAGCAGTACTTC.

In its sample, this clonotype was seen once. The CDR3 region is CASASGGIGGNIQYF. The CDR3 DNA reads as TGTGCCAGCGCCAGCGGCGGGATTGGCGGAAACATTCAGTACTTC. This sequence joins TRBV7-2 and TRBJ2-4, with a tentative D call TRBD2 (6 bases). The germline V gene has CDR1 SGHTA and CDR2 FQGNSA. The CDR3 is 15 residues long. Trimming shortened V by 8 bases and J by 6 bases, and 20 bases separated the two germline ends.

The V call is TRBV20-1, the J call TRBJ1-4; TRBD1 aligns across 8 bases. Germline lookup yields CDR1 DFQATT and CDR2 SNEGSKA (reference sequence). V gave up 3 bases and J gave up 8 bases; unmatched junction bases: 11. The CDR3 runs to 15 residues. The CDR3 region is CSASKTGTGKEKLFF. The DNA of the CDR3 is TGCAGTGCTAGTAAAACCGGGACAGGCAAAGAAAAACTGTTTTTT.

Note on this clonotype: The junction departs from germline at one end; a sequencing error may be responsible. CDR3 amino acids: CASSLPGTGVVYEQYF. The CDR3 DNA follows: TGTGCTAGCAGTTTACCCGGGACAGGGGTCGTCTACGAGCAGTACTTC. The gene calls are TRBV28 and TRBJ2-5; 10 nucleotides agree with TRBD1. The J call is in doubt because the DNA end fits TRBJ2-7 better. This CDR3 region has 16 residues. Germline V gene lookup returns CDR1 MDHEN and CDR2 SYDVKM.

The rearrangement links TRBV6-5 to TRBJ2-5, with 9 bases matching TRBD1. The CDR3 spans 16 residues. CDR1 and CDR2 (germline): MNHEY, SVGAGI. V was clipped by 0 bases and J by 2 bases; unmatched bases: 4. The CDR3 spells CASSYSDRGYQETQYF. CDR3 sequence (DNA): TGTGCCAGCAGTTACTCCGACAGGGGGTATCAAGAGACCCAGTACTTC.

Here the CDR3 reads CSATVTGRLRYNEQFF. DNA for the CDR3: TGCAGTGCTACCGTGACAGGGAGGCTCCGATACAATGAGCAGTTCTTC. V usage is TRBV20-1 and J usage is TRBJ2-1; the D gene is possibly TRBD1 (7 bases). The CDR3 runs to 16 residues. Germline V gene lookup returns CDR1 DFQATT and CDR2 SNEGSKA (reference sequence). The germline V and J ends were trimmed by 4 bases and 4 bases, with 20 bases remaining between them.